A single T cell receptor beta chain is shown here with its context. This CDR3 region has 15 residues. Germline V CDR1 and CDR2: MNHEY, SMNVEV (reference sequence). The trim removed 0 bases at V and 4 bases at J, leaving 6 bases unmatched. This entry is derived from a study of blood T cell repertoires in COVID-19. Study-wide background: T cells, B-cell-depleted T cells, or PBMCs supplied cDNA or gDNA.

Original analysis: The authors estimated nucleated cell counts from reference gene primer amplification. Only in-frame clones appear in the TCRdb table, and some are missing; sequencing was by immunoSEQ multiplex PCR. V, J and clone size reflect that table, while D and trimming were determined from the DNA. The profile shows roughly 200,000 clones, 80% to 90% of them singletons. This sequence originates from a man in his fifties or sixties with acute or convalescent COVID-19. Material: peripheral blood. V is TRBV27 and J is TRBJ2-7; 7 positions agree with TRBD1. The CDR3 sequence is CASSLSEQGTYEQYF. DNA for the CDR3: TGTGCCAGCAGTTTATCGGAACAGGGGACGTACGAGCAGTACTTC.